This entry lists 10 T cell receptor beta chains sequenced from one sample in a study of human thymus T cells. Profiling relied on immunoSEQ multiplex PCR, and the TCRdb table lists in-frame clones only, not all of them. The sample lists 54,000 or so clones, 94% seen once, with around 6% in the top ten. Sequencing was carried out using blood. The receptors originated from a boy under three years old with a congenital heart defect but otherwise immunologically healthy.

The V call is TRBV5-1, the J call TRBJ2-3; 11 positions match TRBD2. Per germline, CDR1 SGHRS and CDR2 YFSETQ. V lost 0 bases and J lost 3; bases outside the gene matches: 3. The length of the CDR3 is 16 residues. CDR3 DNA: TGCGCCAGCAGCTTGGATACTAGCGGGGGAACAGATACGCAGTATTTT. Translation gives CASSLDTSGGTDTQYF.

On this clone itself: Compared with germline, one end of the junction differs, possibly owing to a read error. The gene calls are TRBV28 and TRBJ2-7; no reliable D call. The V gene's germline CDR1 is MDHEN and CDR2 SYDVKM. CDR3 length: 11 amino acids. In DNA, the CDR3 is TGTGCCAGCAGTCTCCGGACCCTACAGCACTTC. This encodes CASSLRTLQHF.

The CDR3 DNA sequence: TGTGCCAGTCGGCCCCGGGACAGGGGGAGAGAGACCCAGTACTTC. Translating gives CASRPRDRGRETQYF. The V gene is TRBV28, the J gene TRBJ2-5; 11 nucleotides line up with TRBD1. Germline values: CDR1 MDHEN, CDR2 SYDVKM. The V segment lost 9 bases and the J segment 4 bases; nucleotides outside the gene matches: 10. The CDR3 covers 15 residues. Variable domain in full (rest from reference TRBV28 and TRBJ2-5): DVKVTQSSRYLVKRTGEKVFLECVQDMDHENMFWYRQDPGLGLRLIYFSYDVKMKEKGDIPEGYSVSREKKERFSLILESASTNQTSMYLCASRPRDRGRETQYFGPGTRLLVL.

V is TRBV30 and J is TRBJ2-2; no firm D call. CDR1 is GTSNPN, CDR2 SVGIG, per germline (reference sequence). V dropped 0 bases and J dropped 1 base, with 3 bases sitting between them. There are 13 residues in the CDR3. Here the CDR3 reads CAWSVGNTGELFF. The CDR3 DNA reads TGTGCCTGGAGTGTGGGGAACACCGGGGAGCTGTTTTTT.

This chain joins TRBV27 and TRBJ1-1, with TRBD1 identical over 10 bases. With 0 bases clipped from V and 5 bases from J, the junction kept 6 bases outside the gene matches. Germline V gives CDR1 MNHEY, CDR2 SMNVEV (reference sequence). The CDR3 covers 16 residues. As DNA, the CDR3 is TGTGCCAGCAGTTTATCGCGACAGGGGGCCGGGACTGAAGCTTTCTTT. It encodes CASSLSRQGAGTEAFF.

This clone was observed a single time. The J gene is TRBJ2-4, the V gene TRBV25-1; 8 bases fit TRBD1. The junction had 3 bases not matched to a gene; V was cut back by 8 bases and J by 3 bases. The CDR3 has 13 amino acids. Per germline, CDR1 MGHDK and CDR2 SYGVNS. The chain's CDR3 is CASRGQGKNIQYF. Here the CDR3 DNA reads TGTGCCAGCCGAGGACAGGGCAAAAACATTCAGTACTTC.

This clone was seen once. This rearrangement joins TRBV6-6 to TRBJ2-7; 9 nucleotides line up with TRBD2. The CDR3 runs to 14 residues. Per the germline V gene, CDR1 is MNHNY and CDR2 is SVGAGI (reference sequence). The junction had 2 bases not matched to a gene; V was cut back by 5 bases and J by 0 bases. CDR3 region: CASSRGRASYEQYF. CDR3 coding DNA: TGTGCCAGCAGTCGCGGGAGGGCCTCCTACGAGCAGTACTTC.

In this sample, this clone turned up a few times. The rearrangement joins TRBV7-3 to TRBJ2-3; D not certain. Looked up from germline, CDR1 is SGHTA and CDR2 is FQGTGA. The CDR3 runs to 14 residues. The germline V and J ends were trimmed by 5 bases and 2 bases, with 11 bases remaining between them. The CDR3 region is CASSPEPFTDTQYF. CDR3 nucleotide sequence: TGTGCCAGCAGCCCCGAACCATTCACAGATACGCAGTATTTT.

V usage is TRBV6-5 and J usage is TRBJ2-3; a weak D match, TRBD2 (6 bases). This CDR3 contains 14 residues. V lost 0 bases and J 12 bases, leaving 16 bases between the germline ends. CDR1 is MNHEY, CDR2 SVGAGI, per germline. The CDR3 loop reads CASSYSRAGALQYF. The CDR3, as DNA: TGTGCCAGCAGTTACTCGAGAGCGGGCGCTCTACAGTATTTT.

In nucleotides, the CDR3 is TGTGCCAGCAGTTACAATAGACAGGGTTCCAACTATGGCTACACCTTC. This sequence encodes CASSYNRQGSNYGYTF. This chain uses TRBV6-5 with TRBJ1-2; 7 positions agree with TRBD1. CDR1 MNHEY and CDR2 SVGAGI come from the germline V gene. The CDR3 is 16 residues long. The V and J ends lost 2 bases and 2 bases, in that order; junction bases with no gene match: 8.